The 21 T cell receptor beta chains below all came from one sample that was sequenced in a study of regulatory and conventional T cells in RAG deficiency. Genomic DNA came from blood conventional CD4+ T cells gated CD25-low CD127-high. Sequencing used immunoSEQ multiplex PCR; TCRdb keeps in-frame clones, though not all of them. The sample records fewer than 40,000 clones, around 96% being singletons. This sample was also put to use in a study of regulatory T cells. That investigation notes: Primers: 52 TRBV forward and 13 TRBJ reverse.

Sequences were obtained from CD25- CD4+ T cells sorted from blood. The source of these receptors is a human donor in good health.

The CDR3 here is CASSLVGGGELFF. DNA for the CDR3: TGTGCCAGCAGCTTAGTAGGGGGTGGCGAACTGTTTTTT. This chain joins TRBV7-9 and TRBJ1-4; perhaps TRBD1 as D (6 bases). There are 13 residues in the CDR3. Trimming took off 1 base at V and 12 bases at J, with 12 bases between the two ends. Germline V gene sequence: CDR1 SEHNR, CDR2 FQNEAQ (reference sequence). Full variable domain (remainder filled in from reference TRBV7-9 and TRBJ1-4): DTGVSQNPRHKITKRGQNVTFRCDPISEHNRLYWYRQTLGQGPEFLTYFQNEAQLEKSRLLSDRFSAERPKGSFSTLEIQRTEQGDSAMYLCASSLVGGGELFFGSGTQLSVL.

The chain uses TRBV25-1 and TRBJ1-4; D is perhaps TRBD1 (5 bases). The ends were cut back, 1 base at V and 0 bases at J, with 15 bases in the middle. Germline values: CDR1 MGHDK, CDR2 SYGVNS. The CDR3 covers 18 residues. The CDR3 DNA reads TGTGCCAGCAGTGAATCTTTAGGGGTCCAGGCAACTAATGAAAAACTGTTTTTT. Its translation is CASSESLGVQATNEKLFF.

DNA of the CDR3: TGCAGCGTCTCAAAGGACATCGACTCTGGGGCCAACGTCCTGACTTTC. Its translation: CSVSKDIDSGANVLTF. This chain links TRBV29-1 with TRBJ2-6; D may be TRBD1 (5 bases). The CDR3 totals 16 residues. Trimming removed 6 bases from V and 0 bases from J, with 15 bases in between. CDR1 is SQVTM, CDR2 ANQGSEA, per germline.

The rearrangement joins TRBV9 to TRBJ2-7; 8 bases align to TRBD2. CDR3 length: 16 residues. Germline CDR1 and CDR2: SGDLS and YYNGEE. The V and J ends lost 0 bases and 2 bases, in that order; junction bases with no gene match: 7. The CDR3 here is CASSVATGGGPYEQYF. DNA of the CDR3: TGTGCCAGCAGCGTAGCGACGGGGGGGGGACCCTACGAGCAGTACTTC.

The count of this clone is one. The V gene is TRBV7-2, the J gene TRBJ1-1, with D tentatively TRBD1 (6 bases). V dropped 4 bases and J dropped 2 bases, with 8 bases sitting between them. The CDR3 extends over 13 amino acids. CDR1 and CDR2 from the germline V gene are SGHTA and FQGNSA. CDR3 residues: CASSWTANTEAFF. The CDR3 DNA is TGTGCCAGCAGCTGGACAGCCAACACTGAAGCTTTCTTT. The whole variable domain, remainder taken from reference TRBV7-2 and TRBJ1-1, is GAGVSQSPSNKVTEKGKDVELRCDPISGHTALYWYRQSLGQGLEFLIYFQGNSAPDKSGLPSDRFSAERTGGSVSTLTIQRTQQEDSAVYLCASSWTANTEAFFGQGTRLTVV.

The gene calls are TRBV5-4 and TRBJ1-3; D ambiguous. V was clipped by 5 bases and J by 2 bases, with 17 bases between them. The CDR3 has 16 residues. Germline V gene lookup returns CDR1 SGHNT and CDR2 YYREEE (reference sequence). In DNA, the CDR3 is TGTGCCAGCAGTCGCGAGGTCGGTGCCGCTGGAAACACCATATATTTT. Amino acids: CASSREVGAAGNTIYF.

This clone has just one count. The chain uses TRBV5-1 and TRBJ2-2, with D possibly TRBD1 on 5 matching bases. Germline V gene sequence: CDR1 SGHRS, CDR2 YFSETQ. V gave up 4 bases and J gave up 0 bases, with 13 bases separating them. This CDR3 has 16 residues. CDR3 protein: CASSPSLGANTGELFF. The DNA of the CDR3 is TGCGCCAGCAGCCCATCCCTAGGGGCGAACACCGGGGAGCTGTTTTTT.

This rearrangement joins TRBV18 to TRBJ2-4; 8 bases are shared with TRBD1. CDR3 size: 17 residues. Trimming cost V 3 bases and J 0 bases; bases outside gene matches: 7. Germline CDR1 is KGHSH and CDR2 is LQKENI. This CDR3 reads CASSPLQGAGAKNIQYF. CDR3 coding DNA: TGTGCCAGCTCACCCCTCCAGGGGGCGGGAGCCAAAAACATTCAGTACTTC.

The rearrangement links TRBV19 to TRBJ2-5; D possibly corresponds to TRBD1 (5 bases). Trimming took 4 bases from V and 2 from J, leaving 11 bases between them. The CDR3 runs 14 residues. Germline lookup yields CDR1 LNHDA and CDR2 SQIVND (reference sequence). The CDR3 sequence: CASSTSDSQETQYF. In nucleotides, the CDR3 is TGTGCCAGTAGTACTTCCGACAGTCAAGAGACCCAGTACTTC.

The CDR3 sequence: CASSWGGGHETQYF. In DNA, the CDR3 is TGTGCCAGCAGCTGGGGCGGGGGGCACGAGACCCAGTACTTC. The V call is TRBV5-6, the J call TRBJ2-5, with 8 bases that match TRBD2. The germline gives CDR1 SGHDT, CDR2 YYEEEE. The CDR3 loop spans 14 amino acids. With V trimmed by 3 bases and J by 5 bases, 6 bases remained unmatched.

The chain is built from TRBV10-3 and TRBJ2-7; 9 bases fit TRBD1. With V trimmed by 0 bases and J by 0 bases, 12 bases remained unmatched. The CDR3 runs 19 residues. Looked up from germline, CDR1 is ENHRY and CDR2 is SYGVKD. For the CDR3, the DNA is TGTGCCATCAGTGAGTCGGGGAACCCAGGGACAGGGCCCTCCTACGAGCAGTACTTC. Amino acid sequence: CAISESGNPGTGPSYEQYF.

The rearrangement links TRBV5-4 to TRBJ1-2; D is perhaps TRBD1 (6 bases). The CDR3 consists of 14 residues. Trimming cost V 0 bases and J 4 bases, with 10 bases left between them. Looked up from germline, CDR1 is SGHNT and CDR2 is YYREEE (reference sequence). The CDR3 is CASSLEQGSYGYTF. CDR3 coding DNA: TGTGCCAGCAGCTTGGAACAGGGAAGCTATGGCTACACCTTC.

This chain joins TRBV10-3 and TRBJ2-1; 10 bases are shared with TRBD2. CDR3 length equals 15 residues. Germline V gene data show CDR1 as ENHRY and CDR2 as SYGVKD. The V and J ends lost 10 bases and 6 bases, in that order; junction bases with no gene match: 12. This chain's CDR3 is CATGGAGGPGNEQFF. The DNA for the CDR3 is TGTGCCACAGGCGGAGCGGGAGGGCCCGGCAATGAGCAGTTCTTC.

The chain joins TRBV6-1 to TRBJ1-5; 8 bases are shared with TRBD1. The germline V gene has CDR1 MNHNS and CDR2 SASEGT. The V segment lost 3 bases and the J segment 7 bases; nucleotides outside the gene matches: 11. This CDR3 contains 16 residues. CDR3 DNA: TGTGCCAGCAGTGAGGGACAGGTCGGGGATAGGCAGCCCCAGCATTTT. Protein: CASSEGQVGDRQPQHF.

The chain is built from TRBV7-2 and TRBJ1-1; the D gene is possibly TRBD1 (6 bases). V was trimmed by 0 bases and J by 1 base, leaving 12 bases between them. This CDR3 region has 16 residues. Germline CDR1 is SGHTA and CDR2 is FQGNSA. CDR3 DNA sequence: TGTGCCAGCAGCTTAGCCCCTCAGGGGAGGAACACTGAAGCTTTCTTT. Protein: CASSLAPQGRNTEAFF.

V usage is TRBV5-1 and J usage is TRBJ2-1, with 7 bases fitting TRBD2. The CDR3 consists of 18 residues. The junction had 18 bases not matched to a gene; V was cut back by 1 base and J by 8 bases. Germline V gives CDR1 SGHRS, CDR2 YFSETQ. In nucleotides, the CDR3 is TGCGCCAGCAGCTTGTTCGGCGGAACCGGGACTATTCCTGATGAGCAGTTCTTC. Translating it yields CASSLFGGTGTIPDEQFF.

The chain joins TRBV7-2 to TRBJ2-3, with D perhaps matching TRBD1 (6 bases). The CDR3 length is 14 residues. Trimming removed 2 bases from V and 4 bases from J, with 10 bases in between. The V gene's germline CDR1 is SGHTA and CDR2 FQGNSA. CDR3 nucleotides: TGTGCCAGCAGCTTAAAAGGGGGAGCAGATACGCAGTATTTT. Amino acids: CASSLKGGADTQYF.

V gene TRBV7-2 combines with J gene TRBJ2-7; 12 nucleotides agree with TRBD2. Trimming at V came to 6 bases and at J to 2 bases, leaving 5 bases not matched to a gene. The CDR3 spans 15 residues. Germline V lookup: CDR1 SGHTA, CDR2 FQGNSA. The CDR3 spells CASRPGLAGTYEQYF. The CDR3, as DNA: TGTGCCAGCAGGCCGGGACTAGCGGGCACCTACGAGCAGTACTTC.

The chain recombines TRBV25-1 with TRBJ2-3; 8 nucleotides agree with TRBD1. The CDR3 consists of 14 residues. Germline V gene lookup returns CDR1 MGHDK and CDR2 SYGVNS. The ends lost 8 bases at V and 7 bases at J; junction bases unmatched: 11. The DNA for the CDR3 is TGTGCCAGCCGGGGACAGGTGAGCCCCTATACGCAGTATTTT. As protein: CASRGQVSPYTQYF. Complete variable domain (other parts from reference TRBV25-1 and TRBJ2-3): EADIYQTPRYLVIGTGKKITLECSQTMGHDKMYWYQQDPGMELHLIHYSYGVNSTEKGDLSSESTVSRIRTEHFPLTLESARPSHTSQYLCASRGQVSPYTQYFGPGTRLTVL.

The J gene is TRBJ2-7, the V gene TRBV7-2; 7 positions match TRBD1. The CDR3 covers 15 residues. J was trimmed by 0 bases and V by 5 bases; bases with no gene match: 7. CDR1 and CDR2 from the germline V gene are SGHTA and FQGNSA. CDR3 protein: CASSPPRQGSYEQYF. The CDR3 nucleotides are TGTGCCAGCAGCCCCCCCAGACAGGGCTCCTACGAGCAGTACTTC.

The chain links TRBV5-6 to TRBJ2-5, with 7 bases aligning to TRBD1. The CDR3 has 15 residues. Germline V gene sequence: CDR1 SGHDT, CDR2 YYEEEE. V was clipped by 0 bases and J by 7 bases; unmatched bases: 9. The CDR3 spells CASSLVTQGLGTQYF. The CDR3, as DNA: TGTGCCAGCAGCTTGGTGACACAGGGGTTAGGGACCCAGTACTTC.